A selection of T cell receptor beta chains follows, all from one sample in a study of T cell changes during pregnancy in multiple sclerosis. Repertoires were generated with immunoSEQ multiplex PCR, while TCRdb's copy carries only in-frame clones and drops some. This sample has 70,000 to 75,000 clones, with roughly 92% found just once. The sequenced sample was peripheral blood, obtained in the second trimester of pregnancy. Receptors were obtained from a female donor with multiple sclerosis, enrolled in a pregnancy study. Each CDR3 is given with its conserved first and last residue. Each record gives: clone size, V gene, CDR3 length, D gene, J gene, CDR3 protein, CDR3 DNA. A D gene is named only where the DNA matches it firmly. Size is omitted from some rows. Given values are once, few, many or a class for expanded clones.

once	TRBV9	14	.	TRBJ1-5	CASSAQGINQPQHF	TGTGCCAGCAGCGCGCAGGGGATCAATCAGCCCCAGCATTTT
.	TRBV6-5	15	.	TRBJ1-1	CASTPADTPNTEAFF	TGTGCCAGCACCCCGGCGGACACTCCGAACACTGAAGCTTTCTTT
.	TRBV4-2	19	.	TRBJ2-1	CASSHGPSPMGVGYNEQFF	TGTGCCAGCAGCCACGGCCCGTCCCCCATGGGAGTAGGATACAATGAGCAGTTCTTC
.	TRBV29-1	11	.	TRBJ1-3	CSVGLADTIYF	TGCAGCGTAGGCCTCGCGGACACCATATATTTT
.	TRBV18	16	TRBD2	TRBJ2-3	CASSRAGGPMGDTQYF	TGTGCCAGCTCACGAGCGGGGGGGCCTATGGGAGATACGCAGTATTTT
once	TRBV7-9	14	.	TRBJ2-5	CASSEAAYQETQYF	TGTGCCAGCAGCGAGGCGGCGTACCAAGAGACCCAGTACTTC
.	TRBV11-1	16	.	TRBJ1-1	CASSPIGSSMNTEAFF	TGTGCCAGCAGCCCTATCGGCAGTAGCATGAACACTGAAGCTTTCTTT
.	TRBV5-1	15	.	TRBJ2-7	CASTSTTGTMHEQYF	TGCGCCAGCACGTCCACGACCGGGACAATGCACGAGCAGTACTTC
few	TRBV5-1	12	.	TRBJ2-7	CASSFSGVEQYF	TGCGCCAGCAGCTTCTCAGGGGTCGAGCAGTACTTC
.	TRBV2	18	TRBD2	TRBJ2-2	CASSGTRLAGSFGGELFF	TGTGCCAGCAGTGGCACGCGACTAGCGGGTTCGTTTGGCGGGGAGCTGTTTTTT
.	TRBV18	15	.	TRBJ2-1	CASLRILSSHNEQFF	TGTGCCAGCTTACGAATACTATCCTCCCACAATGAGCAGTTCTTC
.	TRBV6-5	14	.	TRBJ1-2	CASSYPGQPYGYTF	TGTGCCAGCAGTTACCCGGGACAACCCTATGGCTACACCTTC
.	TRBV29-1	12	TRBD1	TRBJ1-2	CSALGQGYGYTF	TGCAGCGCCCTCGGACAGGGGTATGGCTACACCTTC
once	TRBV25-1	13	.	TRBJ1-2	CASSAGNSYGYTF	TGTGCCAGCAGTGCGGGGAATAGCTATGGCTACACCTTC
.	TRBV25-1	15	TRBD2	TRBJ2-7	CASSPGLAMSHEQYF	TGTGCCAGTTCTCCGGGACTAGCCATGTCCCACGAGCAGTACTTC
.	TRBV19	15	.	TRBJ2-3	CASSMEDLHTDTQYF	TGTGCCAGTAGTATGGAGGACCTACACACAGATACGCAGTATTTT
once	TRBV16	16	TRBD1	TRBJ1-1	CASSQSRGQGAGEAFF	TGTGCCAGCAGCCAATCAAGGGGACAGGGGGCTGGTGAAGCTTTCTTT
few	TRBV11-2	15	.	TRBJ1-1	CASSLVRVANTEAFF	TGTGCCAGCAGCTTAGTCAGGGTTGCGAACACTGAAGCTTTCTTT